This T cell receptor (beta chain) stems from a study of T-cell reconstitution after alpha-beta-depleted transplantation in children. Findings and limits, study-wide: Some patients' high day-60 TCRbeta diversity was attributed to recipient cells surviving conditioning. By about two months after transplant, alpha-beta T cells reportedly arose from several hundred graft clones that had expanded. Among T cells one year after transplant, newly produced cells accounted for most counts and diversity.

A TCRbeta library incorporating unique molecular identifiers was prepared. TCRdb itself ran the PCR reads through MiXCR, one entry per CDR3 protein. The profile shows about 440,000 distinct CDR3 sequences, 43% of them singletons. Regarding this clonotype: Its matching antigen is unknown.

The CDR3 extends over 15 amino acids. V lost 3 bases to trimming and J lost 3 bases, with 14 bases between them. Germline CDR1 is SGHTA and CDR2 is FQGNSA. The rearrangement uses TRBV7-2 and TRBJ2-5; tentatively, D is TRBD1 (6 bases). This sequence was found in a girl aged 2 to 10 with aplastic anemia, due to receive a stem cell transplant. The sequences come from PBMCs, collected before TCRalphabeta/CD19-depleted stem cell transplant. CDR3 sequence: CASSLQGRREETQYF. CDR3 in DNA: TGTGCCAGCAGCTTGCAGGGGCGCAGGGAAGAGACCCAGTACTTC.